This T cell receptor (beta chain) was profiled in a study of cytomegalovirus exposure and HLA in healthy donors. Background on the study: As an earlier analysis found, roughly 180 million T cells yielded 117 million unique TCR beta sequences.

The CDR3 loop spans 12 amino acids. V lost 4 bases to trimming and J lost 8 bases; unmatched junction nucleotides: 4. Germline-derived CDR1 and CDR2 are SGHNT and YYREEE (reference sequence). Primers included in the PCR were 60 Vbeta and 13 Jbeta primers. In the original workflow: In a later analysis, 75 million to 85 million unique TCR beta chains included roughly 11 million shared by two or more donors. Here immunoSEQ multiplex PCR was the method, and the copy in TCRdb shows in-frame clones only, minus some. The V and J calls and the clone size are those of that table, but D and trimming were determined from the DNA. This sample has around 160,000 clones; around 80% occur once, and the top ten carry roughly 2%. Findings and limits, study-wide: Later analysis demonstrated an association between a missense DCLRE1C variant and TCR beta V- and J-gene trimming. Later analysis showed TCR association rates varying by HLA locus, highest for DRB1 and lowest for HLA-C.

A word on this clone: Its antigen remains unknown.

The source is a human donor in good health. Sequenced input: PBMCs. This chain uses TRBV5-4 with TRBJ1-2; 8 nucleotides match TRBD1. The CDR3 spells CASSEDRVGYTF. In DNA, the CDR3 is TGTGCCAGCAGCGAGGACAGGGTCGGCTACACCTTC.